The clone carrying this TCR beta chain was recorded at least ten times. These data originate in a study of CD8+CD57+ T cells in acquired aplastic anemia. Study in general: Healthy donors had, on average, about 9.9 million reads for their CD4+ cells.

Genomic DNA constituted the template upon which TCR beta VDJ and CDR3 profiling was performed. One entry per CDR3 protein results from TCRdb running MiXCR on the reads. The repertoire consists of roughly 58,000 distinct CDR3 sequences, with around 55% occurring once and the leading ten covering 2.5%. The CDR3 covers 12 residues. CDR1 and CDR2 from the germline V gene are MDHEN and SYDVKM. The V gene lost 6 bases and the J gene lost 9 bases, with 15 bases spanning the gap. Input material: sorted CD4+, CD8+, or CD8+CD57+ T cells (not recorded which) from PBMCs. This clonotype was obtained from a human donor in good health, serving as a control. The V and J genes are TRBV28 and TRBJ2-7, with D unclear. CDR3: CASSPPGRSQYF. The CDR3 bases are TGTGCCAGCAGCCCTCCTGGCAGGTCGCAGTACTTC.